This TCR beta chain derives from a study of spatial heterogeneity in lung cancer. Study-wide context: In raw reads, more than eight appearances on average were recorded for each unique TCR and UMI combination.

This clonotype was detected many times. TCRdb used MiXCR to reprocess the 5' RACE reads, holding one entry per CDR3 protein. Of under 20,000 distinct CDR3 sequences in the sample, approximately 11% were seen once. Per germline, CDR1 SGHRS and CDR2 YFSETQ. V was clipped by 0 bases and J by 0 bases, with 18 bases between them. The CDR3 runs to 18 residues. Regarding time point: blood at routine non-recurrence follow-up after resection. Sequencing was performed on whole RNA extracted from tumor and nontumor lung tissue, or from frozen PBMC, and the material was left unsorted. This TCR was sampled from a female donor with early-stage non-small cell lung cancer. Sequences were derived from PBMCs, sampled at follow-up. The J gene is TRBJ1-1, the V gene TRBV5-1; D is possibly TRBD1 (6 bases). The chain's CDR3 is CASSLALSRGQMNTEAFF. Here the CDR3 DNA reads TGCGCCAGCAGCTTGGCCTTATCAAGAGGACAGATGAACACTGAAGCTTTCTTT.